The entry that follows covers one T cell receptor (beta chain) sequence. This sample was taken from a study of blood T cell repertoires in COVID-19. Study summary: T cells, B-cell-depleted T cells, or PBMCs supplied cDNA or gDNA.

Authors' methods: Reference gene primers were amplified, and this amplification served to estimate nucleated cell counts. Here immunoSEQ multiplex PCR was the method, and the copy in TCRdb shows in-frame clones only, minus some. That table furnishes V, J and clone size, whereas the DNA furnished D and trimming. The sample lists around 50,000 clones, approximately 78% seen once, with under 6% in the top ten. Germline trimming cut 0 bases from V and 5 bases from J; bases unmatched to any gene: 5. CDR3 size: 15 residues. Germline V gene data show CDR1 as SGHTS and CDR2 as YDEGEE. This TCR was sampled from a woman between 45 and 60 years old with acute COVID-19. The source material was PBMCs or T cells enriched from blood (not recorded which). J is TRBJ1-1 and V is TRBV5-8, with TRBD1 identical over 9 bases. The CDR3 DNA reads as TGTGCCAGCAGCTTGGCAGACAGGGGGGTTACTGAAGCTTTCTTT. Encoded protein: CASSLADRGVTEAFF.